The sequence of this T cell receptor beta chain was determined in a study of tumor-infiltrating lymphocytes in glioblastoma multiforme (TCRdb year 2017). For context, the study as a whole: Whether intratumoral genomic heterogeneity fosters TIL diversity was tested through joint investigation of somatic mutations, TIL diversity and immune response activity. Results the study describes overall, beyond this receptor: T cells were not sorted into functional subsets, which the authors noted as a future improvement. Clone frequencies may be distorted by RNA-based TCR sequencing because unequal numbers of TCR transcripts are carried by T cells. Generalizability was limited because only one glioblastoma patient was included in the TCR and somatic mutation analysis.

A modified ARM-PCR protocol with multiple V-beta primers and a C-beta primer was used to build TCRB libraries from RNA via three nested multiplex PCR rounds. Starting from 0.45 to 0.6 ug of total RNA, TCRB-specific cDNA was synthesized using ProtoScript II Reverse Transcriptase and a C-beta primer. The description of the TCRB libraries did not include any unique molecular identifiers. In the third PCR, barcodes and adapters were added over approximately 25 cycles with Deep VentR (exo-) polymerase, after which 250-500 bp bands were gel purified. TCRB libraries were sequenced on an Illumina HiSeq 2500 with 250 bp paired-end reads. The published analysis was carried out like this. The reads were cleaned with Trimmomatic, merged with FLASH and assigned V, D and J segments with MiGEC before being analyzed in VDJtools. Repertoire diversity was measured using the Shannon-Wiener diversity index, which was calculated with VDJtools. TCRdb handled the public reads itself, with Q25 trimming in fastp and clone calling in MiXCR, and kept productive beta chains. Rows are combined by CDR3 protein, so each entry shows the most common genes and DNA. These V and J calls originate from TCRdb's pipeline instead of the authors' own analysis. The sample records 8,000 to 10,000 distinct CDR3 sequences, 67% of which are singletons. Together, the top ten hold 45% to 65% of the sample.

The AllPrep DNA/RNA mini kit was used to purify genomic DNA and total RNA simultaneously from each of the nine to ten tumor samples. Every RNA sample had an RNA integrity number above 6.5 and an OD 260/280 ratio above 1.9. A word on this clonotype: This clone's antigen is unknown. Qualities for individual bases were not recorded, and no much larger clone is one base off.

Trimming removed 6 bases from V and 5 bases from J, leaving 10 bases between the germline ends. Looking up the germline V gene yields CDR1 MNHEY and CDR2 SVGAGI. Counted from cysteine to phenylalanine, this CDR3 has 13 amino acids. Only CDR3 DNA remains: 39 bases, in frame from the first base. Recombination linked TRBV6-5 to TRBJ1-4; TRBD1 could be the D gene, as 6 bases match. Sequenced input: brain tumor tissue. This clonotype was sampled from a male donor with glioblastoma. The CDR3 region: CASSSRGNEKLFF. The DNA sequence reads TGTGCCAGCAGCTCCAGGGGAAATGAAAAACTGTTTTTT.